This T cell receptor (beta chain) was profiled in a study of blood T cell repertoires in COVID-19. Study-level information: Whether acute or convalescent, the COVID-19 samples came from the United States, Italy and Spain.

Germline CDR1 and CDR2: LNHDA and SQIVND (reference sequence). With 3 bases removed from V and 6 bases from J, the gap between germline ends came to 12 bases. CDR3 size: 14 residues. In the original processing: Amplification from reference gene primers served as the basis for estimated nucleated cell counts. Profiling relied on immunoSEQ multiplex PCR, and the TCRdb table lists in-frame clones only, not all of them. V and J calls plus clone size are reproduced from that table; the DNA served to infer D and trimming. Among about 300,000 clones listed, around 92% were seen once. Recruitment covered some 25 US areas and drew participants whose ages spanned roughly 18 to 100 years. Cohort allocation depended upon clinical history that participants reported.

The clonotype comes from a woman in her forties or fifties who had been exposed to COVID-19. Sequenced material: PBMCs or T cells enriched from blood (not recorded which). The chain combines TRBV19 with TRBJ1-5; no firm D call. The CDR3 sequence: CASSMLGSSQPQHF. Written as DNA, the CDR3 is TGTGCCAGTAGTATGTTGGGCAGTAGTCAGCCCCAGCATTTT.